This TCR beta chain was identified during a study of blood T cell repertoires in COVID-19. The wider study: The United States, Italy and Spain supplied acute and convalescent COVID-19 samples. Sample material is recorded as cDNA or gDNA derived from T cells, B-cell-depleted T cells, or PBMCs.

Study processing details: By means of reference gene primer amplification, nucleated cell counts were estimated. Only in-frame clones appear in the TCRdb table, and some are missing; sequencing was by immunoSEQ multiplex PCR. That table supplies the V and J calls and clone size; D and trimming were determined from the DNA. The profile shows about 300,000 clones, about 89% of them singletons. A Seattle source enrolled patients during active infection and followed them longitudinally. CDR1 and CDR2 from the germline V gene are SGHNT and YENEEA. V lost 5 bases to trimming and J lost 2 bases; unmatched junction nucleotides: 5. The CDR3 has 15 amino acids.

Material for sequencing was peripheral blood. This chain uses TRBV11-3 with TRBJ2-1; 8 bases are a match to TRBD2. This TCR derives from a woman in her thirties with COVID-19, enrolled during active disease. The CDR3 sequence: CASSKAAGAYNEQFF. The CDR3 DNA reads TGTGCCAGCAGCAAAGCAGCGGGAGCCTACAATGAGCAGTTCTTC.